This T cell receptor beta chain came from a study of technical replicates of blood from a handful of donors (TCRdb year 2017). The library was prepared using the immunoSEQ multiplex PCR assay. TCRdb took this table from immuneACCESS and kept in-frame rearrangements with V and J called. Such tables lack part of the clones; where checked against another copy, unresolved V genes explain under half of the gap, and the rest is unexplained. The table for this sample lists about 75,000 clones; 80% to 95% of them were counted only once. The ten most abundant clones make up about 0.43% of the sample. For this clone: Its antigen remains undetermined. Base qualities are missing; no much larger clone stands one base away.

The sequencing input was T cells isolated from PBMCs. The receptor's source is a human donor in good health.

In nucleotides, the sequence is TGTGCCAGCAGCGTAGGGACTTGGGACGAGCAGTACTTC. Its product reads: CASSVGTWDEQYF. The V gene is TRBV9 and the J gene is TRBJ2-7, and the D gene may be TRBD2, 5 bases matching. CDR1 SGDLS and CDR2 YYNGEE were looked up in the germline V gene. The CDR3, cysteine through phenylalanine, is 13 amino acids long. Here the CDR3 DNA is all that survives: 39 bases in frame from base 1. V loses 0 bases, J loses 5 bases, and the germline ends lie 9 bases apart.